This T cell receptor (beta chain) was recovered during a study of blood T cell repertoires in COVID-19. Study-wide background: PBMCs, B-cell-depleted T cells, or T cells were the source of the cDNA or gDNA that made up the material.

The germline V gene has CDR1 SQVTM and CDR2 ANQGSEA. The CDR3 is 12 amino acids. The junction had 1 base not matched to a gene; V was cut back by 4 bases and J by 4 bases. Original processing methods: Estimation of nucleated cell counts relied on the amplification of reference gene primers. Clones were read by immunoSEQ multiplex PCR, and TCRdb kept only the in-frame ones, dropping some. Clone size and the V and J calls come from that table; the DNA yielded D and trimming. The sample holds roughly 400,000 clones, 80% to 90% seen once. The chain is built from TRBV29-1 and TRBJ2-1, with 7 bases aligning to TRBD2. Specimen: PBMCs or T cells enriched from blood (not recorded which). The sequence was collected from a man aged 25-45 years who had recovered from COVID-19. For the CDR3, the DNA is TGCAGCGTTGTCGGGGGGTACAATGAGCAGTTCTTC. This encodes CSVVGGYNEQFF.